This T cell receptor (beta chain) is from a study of Graves' ophthalmopathy and Graves' hyperthyroidism. Study-wide results and limits: Separation of ophthalmopathy from stable hyperthyroidism was achieved by a 13-signature model, at around 90% sensitivity and under 82% specificity.

This clonotype was found once. Antigen: not known. RNA transcripts were the template, and TCR beta CDR3 regions were amplified from them. The first-round RT-PCR employed HTBI primers together with the Qiagen OneStep RT-PCR kit. A multiplex PCR was then performed as the second round. TCRdb re-called the multiplex PCR reads through MiXCR, storing one row per CDR3 protein. The sample contains a few hundred thousand distinct CDR3 sequences, roughly 17% of which appear only once. The source of this sequence is an adult woman with stable Graves' hyperthyroidism. Sequencing was performed on peripheral blood.

The DNA for the CDR3 is TGTGCCAGCAGTTTGTGGCCCCGGGGGACAGATTCCTACGAGCAGTACTTC. Encoded protein: CASSLWPRGTDSYEQYF. This chain links TRBV6-2 or TRBV6-3 with TRBJ2-7; tentative D call: TRBD1 (7 bases). CDR1 and CDR2 from the germline V gene are MNHEY and SVGEGT. With 4 bases removed from V and 1 base from J, the gap between germline ends came to 20 bases. The CDR3 contains 17 residues.